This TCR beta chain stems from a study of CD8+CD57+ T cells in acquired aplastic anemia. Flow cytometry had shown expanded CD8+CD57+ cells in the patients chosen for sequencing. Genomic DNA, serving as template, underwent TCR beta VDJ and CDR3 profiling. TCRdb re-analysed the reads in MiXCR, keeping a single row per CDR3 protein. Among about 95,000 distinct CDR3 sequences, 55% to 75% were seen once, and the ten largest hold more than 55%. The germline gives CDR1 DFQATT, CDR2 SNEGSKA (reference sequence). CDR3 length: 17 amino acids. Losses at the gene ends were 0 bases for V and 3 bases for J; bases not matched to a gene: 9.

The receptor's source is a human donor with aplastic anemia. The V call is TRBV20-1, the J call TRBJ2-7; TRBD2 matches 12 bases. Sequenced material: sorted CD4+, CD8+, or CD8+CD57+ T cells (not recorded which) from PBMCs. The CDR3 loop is CSARDPSPSGRGYEQYF. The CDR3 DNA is TGCAGTGCTAGAGATCCCTCCCCTAGCGGGAGGGGCTACGAGCAGTACTTC.